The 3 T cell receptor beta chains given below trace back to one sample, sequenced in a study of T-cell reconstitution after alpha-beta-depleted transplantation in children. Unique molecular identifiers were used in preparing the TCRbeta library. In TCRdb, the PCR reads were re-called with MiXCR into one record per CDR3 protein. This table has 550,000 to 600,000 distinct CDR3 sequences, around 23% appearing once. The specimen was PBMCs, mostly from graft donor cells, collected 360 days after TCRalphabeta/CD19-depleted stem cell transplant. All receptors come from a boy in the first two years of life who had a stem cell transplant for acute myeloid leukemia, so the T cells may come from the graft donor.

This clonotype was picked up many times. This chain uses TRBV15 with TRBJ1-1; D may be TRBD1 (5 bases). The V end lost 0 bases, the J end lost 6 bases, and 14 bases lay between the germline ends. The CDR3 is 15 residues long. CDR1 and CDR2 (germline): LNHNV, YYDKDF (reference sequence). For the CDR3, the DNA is TGTGCCACCAGCAGAGATCTGGTCAAAGGGGCTGAAGCTTTCTTT. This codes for CATSRDLVKGAEAFF.

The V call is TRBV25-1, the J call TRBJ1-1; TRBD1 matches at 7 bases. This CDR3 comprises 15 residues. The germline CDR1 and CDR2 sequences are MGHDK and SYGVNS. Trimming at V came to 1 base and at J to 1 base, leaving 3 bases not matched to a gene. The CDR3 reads CASSELRTGNTEAFF. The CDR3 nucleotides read TGTGCCAGCAGTGAATTACGGACAGGGAACACTGAAGCTTTCTTT. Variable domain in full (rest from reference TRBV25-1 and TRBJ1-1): EADIYQTPRYLVIGTGKKITLECSQTMGHDKMYWYQQDPGMELHLIHYSYGVNSTEKGDLSSESTVSRIRTEHFPLTLESARPSHTSQYLCASSELRTGNTEAFFGQGTRLTVV.

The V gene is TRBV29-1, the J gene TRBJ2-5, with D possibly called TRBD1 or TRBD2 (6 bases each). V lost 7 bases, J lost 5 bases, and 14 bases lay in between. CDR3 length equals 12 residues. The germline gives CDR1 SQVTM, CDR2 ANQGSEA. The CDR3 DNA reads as TGCAGCGGCCGTTGGGGGGCTGAGACCCAGTACTTC. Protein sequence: CSGRWGAETQYF.